Described below is a single TCR beta chain sequence and its context. Its antigen is undetermined. The table came from immunoSEQ multiplex PCR; TCRdb's copy has only in-frame clones and leaves some out. The repertoire has fewer than 40,000 clones, about 87% of them found once; the top ten carry around 5%. The record originates from a study of chemoradiotherapy in HPV16-positive cancers. On the study more broadly: Functional T-cell assays on two HPV16-positive patients' cells defined candidate HPV-specific clones and common TCR motifs. Study-level findings and limits: Candidate HPV-specific clones and E7-related TCR motifs grew in tumor during treatment. The functional HPV-specific definition rests on just a couple of HPV16-positive patients.

Repeated repertoire sampling spanned the course of chemoradiotherapy. Trimming took off 4 bases at V and 1 base at J, with 8 bases between the two ends. The CDR3 covers 13 residues. Germline V lookup: CDR1 SGDLS, CDR2 YYNGEE. This chain connects TRBV9 to TRBJ2-5; D ambiguous. The sample here was blood, taken from a patient who underwent chemoradiotherapy. This TCR was recovered from a human donor with HPV-associated anogenital cancer. The CDR3 DNA reads as TGTGCCAGCAGCATTAACCTCCAAGAGACCCAGTACTTC. This translates into CASSINLQETQYF.